This TCR beta chain was profiled in a study of shared clonotypes between healthy human individuals. Profiled with immunoSEQ multiplex PCR; TCRdb holds only in-frame clones, not every one. The sample has fewer than 1 million clones, 96% seen once; the top ten hold less than 0.25%. With regard to this clone: What it binds is unknown.

Looked up from germline, CDR1 is SQVTM and CDR2 is ANQGSEA. Germline trimming cut 5 bases from V and 2 bases from J; bases unmatched to any gene: 11. CDR3 length equals 17 residues. Naive CD8 populations comprised CD45RO-negative cells positively selected for CCR7, excluding terminally differentiated effector memory CD45RA+ cells. Notes on the study in general: About 5% was the fraction of naive CD4 clonotypes found shared across a few donors. Against clonotypes common to all four donors, non-shared ones had lower generation probabilities. Only blood underwent sampling, and tissue repertoires likely differ.

This TCR was recovered from a man aged 25 to 40 in good health. The sample consisted of naive CD8+ T cells sorted from blood. The chain recombines TRBV29-1 with TRBJ2-1; 11 nucleotides align to TRBD2. In nucleotides, the CDR3 is TGCAGCGTTTGGGGTACTAGCGGGAGTCCCACCTACAATGAGCAGTTCTTC. It translates to CSVWGTSGSPTYNEQFF.